Each of the 27 T cell receptor beta chains below was sequenced from the same sample in a study of T cell responses to AZD1222 COVID-19 vaccine. Only in-frame clones appear in the TCRdb table, and some are missing; sequencing was by immunoSEQ multiplex PCR. In the table there are over 100,000 clones, about nine tenths of which are singletons. The sequenced sample was peripheral blood, obtained on day 0 of AZD1222 vaccination. Source of these receptors: an adult in good health.

The chain combines TRBV11-3 with TRBJ2-1, with 7 bases identical to TRBD1. In germline, CDR1 is SGHNT, CDR2 YENEEA. The CDR3 sequence is 13 residues long. Unmatched junction bases numbered 4, after V lost 3 bases and J lost 8 bases. The CDR3 DNA is TGTGCCAGCAGCTTCGACAGGGACCATGAGCAGTTCTTC. It yields the protein CASSFDRDHEQFF.

This clone was recorded once. The rearrangement links TRBV5-6 to TRBJ1-5; D call uncertain. The germline CDR1 and CDR2 sequences are SGHDT and YYEEEE. The V and J ends lost 4 bases and 2 bases respectively, with 16 bases between them. This CDR3 has 16 amino acids. The CDR3 spells CASSDGSLRRNQPQHF. The CDR3 bases are TGTGCCAGCAGCGATGGGAGCCTTAGACGCAATCAGCCCCAGCATTTT.

The rearrangement joins TRBV5-8 to TRBJ2-6; perhaps TRBD2 as D (6 bases). The CDR3 has 15 residues. V was pared by 6 bases and J by 1 base, with 11 bases between. Germline CDR1 is SGHTS and CDR2 is YDEGEE. As DNA, the CDR3 is TGTGCCAGCACCCCCCGGGGGTCTGGGGCCAACGTCCTGACTTTC. Translated: CASTPRGSGANVLTF.

The sample holds one count of this clone. The gene calls are TRBV15 and TRBJ2-5; D is perhaps TRBD1 (5 bases). The CDR3 spans 15 residues. The V end was cut by 5 bases, the J end by 3 bases, with 16 bases between. Per germline, CDR1 LNHNV and CDR2 YYDKDF (reference sequence). The chain's CDR3 is CATSAGQGLEETQYF. The CDR3 region has the DNA TGTGCCACCAGCGCAGGTCAGGGCCTTGAAGAGACCCAGTACTTC.

J is TRBJ1-6 and V is TRBV7-6; D is uncertain. Per the germline V gene, CDR1 is SGHVS and CDR2 is FNYEAQ. The length of the CDR3 is 13 residues. The V end was cut by 2 bases, the J end by 7 bases, with 6 bases between. In nucleotides, the CDR3 is TGTGCCAGCAGCTTATCCGGGAATTCACCCCTCCACTTT. As protein: CASSLSGNSPLHF.

The chain links TRBV6-1 to TRBJ1-2; no firm D call. V lost 3 bases and J lost 4, with 9 bases in between. Germline-derived CDR1 and CDR2 are MNHNS and SASEGT. This CDR3 spans 13 amino acids. This chain's CDR3 is CASSEVSAYGYTF. For the CDR3, the DNA is TGTGCCAGCAGTGAGGTTTCTGCCTATGGCTACACCTTC.

The chain carries TRBV2 and TRBJ2-7, with 7 bases fitting TRBD2. The germline V gene has CDR1 SNHLY and CDR2 FYNNEI. Germline trimming cut 7 bases from V and 3 bases from J; bases unmatched to any gene: 12. The length of the CDR3 is 15 residues. CDR3 coding DNA: TGTGCCAGCATGAGAGGCGGGAGCAGTGGCTACGAGCAGTACTTC. Translation: CASMRGGSSGYEQYF.

V and J are TRBV7-9 and TRBJ1-2; 7 bases are shared with TRBD1. V lost 5 bases and J lost 2; bases outside the gene matches: 14. Looked up from germline, CDR1 is SEHNR and CDR2 is FQNEAQ (reference sequence). The CDR3 consists of 17 residues. Written as DNA, the CDR3 is TGTGCCAGCAGCGTTGAGAAAGGACAGGTTGACAACTATGGCTACACCTTC. Translation gives CASSVEKGQVDNYGYTF.

V and J are TRBV18 and TRBJ1-5, with D perhaps matching TRBD1 (6 bases). This CDR3 has 14 residues. Germline loops: CDR1 KGHSH, CDR2 LQKENI. Trimming pared 3 bases from V and 3 bases from J, leaving 9 bases between. CDR3 nucleotide sequence: TGTGCCAGCTCACCTTTGGGGGCCAATCAGCCCCAGCATTTT. Translated, it gives CASSPLGANQPQHF.

The V gene is TRBV6-4, the J gene TRBJ2-7; TRBD2 aligns across 10 bases. Germline trimming cut 8 bases from V and 2 bases from J; bases unmatched to any gene: 6. There are 14 residues in the CDR3. The germline V gene has CDR1 MRHNA and CDR2 SNTAGT. CDR3 DNA sequence: TGTGCCAGCGTAGCGGGGGGCCTCACCTACGAGCAGTACTTC. Translated: CASVAGGLTYEQYF.

CDR3 coding DNA: TGTGCCAGCTCCCAAGAGCAGGTCAATCAGCCCCAGCATTTT. As protein: CASSQEQVNQPQHF. The chain couples TRBV18 to TRBJ1-5; D is ambiguous. Germline lookup yields CDR1 KGHSH and CDR2 LQKENI. The V gene lost 6 bases and the J gene lost 3 bases, with 12 bases spanning the gap. The CDR3 loop spans 14 amino acids.

J is TRBJ2-7 and V is TRBV28; 8 nucleotides match TRBD2. The V gene end was trimmed by 4 bases and the J gene end by 3 bases; junction bases not matched to a gene: 14. In germline, CDR1 is MDHEN, CDR2 SYDVKM. The CDR3 has 17 amino acids. The CDR3 region has the DNA TGTGCCAGCAGTTCTCAGGTAGCGGGGAGAGGCTTCTACGAGCAGTACTTC. Translating it yields CASSSQVAGRGFYEQYF.

This chain joins TRBV7-2 and TRBJ1-2; a weak D match, TRBD1 (6 bases). Trimming left V 5 bases short and J 4 bases short, with 14 bases between. The CDR3 consists of 14 residues. Germline V gene data show CDR1 as SGHTA and CDR2 as FQGNSA. This chain's CDR3 is CASSPWQGFYGYTF. The CDR3 DNA is TGTGCCAGCAGCCCCTGGCAGGGGTTCTATGGCTACACCTTC.

The chain is built from TRBV27 and TRBJ1-3; no reliable D call. Germline-derived CDR1 and CDR2 are MNHEY and SMNVEV (reference sequence). V was shortened by 4 bases and J by 6 bases, with 10 bases between the two germline ends. The length of the CDR3 is 13 residues. The CDR3 DNA sequence: TGTGCCAGCAGTTCAAGGGTATTAAACACCATATATTTT. It is translated as CASSSRVLNTIYF.

This chain links TRBV18 with TRBJ1-3; D gene ambiguous. The V gene's germline CDR1 is KGHSH and CDR2 LQKENI. CDR3 size: 16 residues. Trimming took off 0 bases at V and 0 bases at J, with 9 bases between the two ends. For the CDR3, the DNA is TGTGCCAGCTCACCACCGGGGAGTCTCTCTGGAAACACCATATATTTT. Translating gives CASSPPGSLSGNTIYF.

This clone was counted a single time. The V gene is TRBV27, the J gene TRBJ2-2; D is unresolved. CDR3 length: 13 residues. Germline V gives CDR1 MNHEY, CDR2 SMNVEV (reference sequence). With 7 bases removed from V and 5 bases from J, the gap between germline ends came to 11 bases. The chain's CDR3 is CASTPVGTGELFF. CDR3 DNA: TGTGCCAGCACCCCGGTGGGGACCGGGGAGCTGTTTTTT.

V usage is TRBV6-5 and J usage is TRBJ2-2; either TRBD1 or TRBD2 may fit D (5 bases each). This CDR3 is 13 amino acids long. CDR1 is MNHEY and CDR2 is SVGAGI in the germline V gene. The V and J ends lost 6 bases and 7 bases respectively, with 12 bases between them. DNA for the CDR3: TGTGCCAGCAGACGCGCTGGGGGCGGGGAGCTGTTTTTT. The encoded protein is CASRRAGGGELFF.

V gene TRBV7-2 combines with J gene TRBJ2-5; D may correspond to TRBD1 or TRBD2 (5 bases each). The CDR3 totals 14 residues. The V end lost 1 base, the J end lost 5 bases, and 11 bases lay between the germline ends. From germline, CDR1 is SGHTA and CDR2 FQGNSA. The CDR3 region is CASSLGLGTETQYF. Here the CDR3 DNA reads TGTGCCAGCAGCTTAGGGTTAGGGACGGAGACCCAGTACTTC.

A single count supports this clone. The J gene is TRBJ2-1, the V gene TRBV7-6, with 8 positions matching TRBD2. After removal of 8 bases from V and 7 bases from J, the junction contained 4 bases not matched to a gene. Germline V gene data show CDR1 as SGHVS and CDR2 as FNYEAQ. The CDR3 loop spans 12 amino acids. The CDR3 bases are TGTGCCAGCCCGGGGGGGAAGAATGAGCAGTTCTTC. This encodes CASPGGKNEQFF.

The rearrangement uses TRBV9 and TRBJ1-1; no reliable D call. This CDR3 is built from 13 residues. Germline values: CDR1 SGDLS, CDR2 YYNGEE. Trimming removed 0 bases from V and 5 bases from J, with 8 bases in between. CDR3: CASSVAHLTEAFF. In DNA form, the CDR3 reads TGTGCCAGCAGCGTAGCCCATTTAACTGAAGCTTTCTTT.

This clone was seen once. J is TRBJ1-2 and V is TRBV21-1; whether TRBD1, the table's D call, matches the DNA was not checked. TRBV21-1 is noted as a pseudogene. The CDR3 runs 15 residues. In nucleotides, the CDR3 is TGTGCCAGCAAACGACAGGGGCCCGCTAACTATGGCTACACCTTC. Its translation is CASKRQGPANYGYTF.

V and J are TRBV5-1 and TRBJ2-2; the D gene is possibly TRBD1 (5 bases). The ends were cut back, 2 bases at V and 3 bases at J, with 14 bases in the middle. Germline assignment: CDR1 SGHRS and CDR2 YFSETQ. The CDR3 is 16 amino acids. The CDR3 is CASSFQPDRHTGELFF. The CDR3 DNA reads as TGCGCCAGCAGCTTCCAACCCGACAGACACACCGGGGAGCTGTTTTTT.

This chain links TRBV7-9 with TRBJ1-1; 11 bases fit TRBD1. J lost 0 bases, V lost 4 bases, and 10 bases had no gene match. The germline gives CDR1 SEHNR, CDR2 FQNEAQ (reference sequence). This CDR3 contains 18 residues. CDR3 nucleotides: TGTGCCAGCAGCTCACGGACAGGGGGCGTCCCATTGAACACTGAAGCTTTCTTT. Translating gives CASSSRTGGVPLNTEAFF.

This rearrangement joins TRBV30 to TRBJ1-2; TRBD1 matches 8 bases. The germline V gene encodes CDR1 GTSNPN and CDR2 SVGIG (reference sequence). V shed 4 bases and J 8 bases; nucleotides not matched to a gene: 9. The CDR3 contains 13 residues. CDR3 bases: TGTGCCTGGAATACCGCAGGGGGCTTCGGCTACACCTTC. Translating gives CAWNTAGGFGYTF.

The V and J genes are TRBV5-4 and TRBJ1-5; no clear D gene. Germline-derived CDR1 and CDR2 are SGHNT and YYREEE (reference sequence). Trimming removed 0 bases at V and 6 bases at J, with 10 bases between. The CDR3 sequence is 14 residues long. The CDR3 protein is CASSLVGRAQPQHF. The DNA of the CDR3 is TGTGCCAGCAGCTTGGTGGGGAGGGCTCAGCCCCAGCATTTT.

The chain employs TRBV19 and TRBJ2-1; D is perhaps TRBD1 or TRBD2 (5 bases each). V was trimmed by 3 bases and J by 10 bases, leaving 16 bases between them. The CDR3 length is 14 residues. The germline gives CDR1 LNHDA, CDR2 SQIVND (reference sequence). The CDR3 sequence is CASSIRGLTREQFF. CDR3 in DNA: TGTGCCAGTAGTATCCGGGGCCTAACCAGGGAGCAGTTCTTC.

This clone is a singleton in its sample. The chain combines TRBV6-5 with TRBJ1-1; D perhaps matches TRBD1 (5 bases). Germline V gene sequence: CDR1 MNHEY, CDR2 SVGAGI. CDR3 size: 15 residues. Trimming took off 9 bases at V and 2 bases at J, with 19 bases between the two ends. The CDR3 sequence: CASHQGQGRNTEAFF. The CDR3 bases are TGTGCCAGTCACCAAGGGCAGGGTCGCAACACTGAAGCTTTCTTT.